Many counts were recorded for the clone carrying this T cell receptor (beta chain). Its matching antigen is unknown. CDR3 length: 14 residues. CDR1 SGHRS and CDR2 YFSETQ come from the germline V gene. V shed 4 bases and J shed 1 base, with 9 bases lying between them. TCRdb analysed the 5' RACE reads with MiXCR anew, one entry per CDR3 protein. Of a few hundred thousand distinct CDR3 sequences in the sample, approximately 17% are singletons; the top ten hold 0.85% to 1.3%. The data were taken from a study of CD8 T cells in ankylosing spondylitis. Overall study results and limits: Eight highly homologous variants made up a TCR beta motif, and this motif appeared characteristic of ankylosing spondylitis blood.

The sequence came from a male donor with ankylosing spondylitis. The rearrangement links TRBV5-1 to TRBJ1-3; TRBD1 might be the D (5 bases). The sample consisted of blood, either unsorted or a sorted T cell fraction (not recorded which). CDR3 sequence reads: CASSEGTSGNTIYF. For the CDR3, the DNA is TGCGCCAGCAGCGAGGGGACGTCTGGAAACACCATATATTTT.